Reported below is one T cell receptor beta chain. This clonotype is regarded as medium-sized (0.01 to 0.1%). This clone's antigen is unknown. No base-level quality is on record; no much larger clone is a single base apart. 400 to 550 ng RNA was reverse transcribed with SuperScript III using primers against the alpha and beta constant regions. Separate alpha and beta chain libraries were made by chain-specific third strand synthesis with multiplexing indices. In the protocol, all rearrangements within a chain were amplified with a single primer pair so that primer bias was avoided, and molecular barcodes were added to each cDNA molecule. The SP2 sequencing primer site and a random hexamer were carried on a 5' RACE adapter, to which purified cDNA was joined by T4 RNA Ligase 1. The authors primed second strand synthesis from the SP2 site with Phusion polymerase and used slow temperature ramps to favor optimal annealing. Joined together, two random hexamer sequences that had both been added before amplification formed the 12-nucleotide barcode of each molecule. P5 and P7 adapter elements plus a second index were added in a short first PCR, which was followed by a roughly 25-cycle amplification PCR with P5s and P7 primers. A total of 27 PCR cycles were applied to the libraries, which were quantified on a Qubit, sized on a Bioanalyzer, and diluted to 4 nM. The normalized libraries were sequenced on an Illumina MiSeq using 2 x 250 paired-end kits. Reverse transcription reactions were cleaned up on MinElute columns and eluted into about 9.3 ul Tris-Cl. Adapter ligations ran for over 20 hours at 16 degrees C and were afterwards cleaned with AMPure XP beads at a 1:1 ratio. Concerning the study's data processing: A modified Decombinator that output V, J, insert and barcode information was used to process the demultiplexed FASTQ files. Sequences that shared a barcode but differed from the dominant sequence were treated as errors and discarded, and barcodes were clustered at Levenshtein distance 3 and counted to estimate the original cDNA molecules. The R packages ineq, vegan, igraph and RCytoscape were used for downstream analyses, together with IMGT nomenclature and CDR3 definitions. V gene usage was computed over distinct sequences, each TCR counted once to avoid skew from clonal expansion. Unique CDR3 amino acid sequences within a donor were connected in similarity networks whenever two sequences differed by a single Levenshtein edit. Published HIV-specific CDR3s (around 91 alpha, about 720 beta) and CMV-specific CDR3s (around 13 alpha, over 200 beta) were compiled and searched for in the repertoires. It was shown by random subsampling to size-matched repertoires that the decreased diversity of patients was not caused by their lower sequence numbers. TCRdb reran the public reads through fastp at Q25 and MiXCR, keeping productive beta chains. Rows are unified per CDR3 protein, each entry keeping the most common DNA and genes. The V and J calls and clone size are TCRdb's, not the authors'. Here the sample has approximately 7,300 distinct CDR3 sequences; approximately 8.4% occur a single time. The ten largest account for approximately 9% of the sample.

The germline V gene (reference sequence) sets CDR1 to LNHDA and CDR2 to SQIVND. V sheds 7 bases and J sheds 1 base, leaving 17 bases between their ends. Spanning cysteine to phenylalanine, the CDR3 consists of 16 amino acids. This entry keeps only the CDR3 DNA: 48 bases, framed from base 1. The sample is drawn from a study of HIV-infected patients and healthy controls (dated by TCRdb to the mid-2010s). Regarding the study in general: CD4 counts were modestly but significantly increased in about 85% of the 16 patients after three months of therapy, but they remained below normal ranges. CD8 counts showed no consistent shift during early therapy, whereas the CD4:CD8 ratio rose slightly. After a further year of therapy, viral load was undetectable in all patients, having already become undetectable in about 75% of the 16 patients by the second bleed. Patients lacked overall T-cell lymphocytopenia, and total CDR3 counts per chain did not differ significantly from controls. The study asked whether deep sequencing of the TCR repertoire from small blood samples of HIV patients could detect immune perturbation and reconstitution. Overall study results and their limits: A major limit on how widely the findings apply, in the view of the authors, was that only sixteen HIV-infected individuals were processed. Healthy control repertoires showed roughly threefold more distinct CDR3s and higher Shannon diversity than untreated HIV+ repertoires. During therapy, a significant decrease in frequency was seen for HIV-associated CDR3s, whereas no significant change was found for CMV-associated CDR3s, although most of them became more frequent. Mean usage differed significantly between HIV-infected patients and controls for eight alpha and eight beta V genes. In size-matched repertoire data, the apparent post-therapy recovery of the Gini index in HIV-infected patients was not replicated. Sequencing depth was restricted by the use of whole blood, which also prevented the dynamics of distinct T-cell subpopulations from being separated. Alpha-chain CDR3s from MAIT cells occurred at high frequency in healthy controls but were severely depleted in HIV+ repertoires. By Jaccard index and by the count of highly shared sequences, healthy controls shared more CDR3s between individuals than HIV+ patients did. Rare events from HIV-infected data received too much weight under size-matching, and comparisons were complicated by unequal numbers of distinct sequences between patients and controls. Alpha-beta chain pairing was not determined in the samples. The observed differences in diversity could not be explained by the slight differences in age and sex profiles between the study cohorts. HLA typing of donors was not performed in the study. Significantly higher mean Gini indices were seen in HIV-infected repertoires than in controls, possibly reflecting oligoclonality.

Whole blood was used without cell fractionation, so all unsorted peripheral T cells were reflected in the repertoire. For RNA extraction, approximately 2.5 ml of peripheral blood was drawn into Tempus tubes. The study enrolled HIV-infected adults who had not yet received antiretroviral therapy and were about to begin treatment, and it processed the first sixteen eligible patients. Treatment interruptions were among the grounds for excluding patients from enrollment, as were febrile or AIDS-related illness, tumors, hepatitis B or C coinfection, immunomodulatory therapy and recent vaccination. Residual genomic DNA was removed with the TURBO-DNase kit and globin mRNA was depleted with GLOBINclear. Pretreatment blood from HIV-infected patients was collected just before antiretroviral therapy was started.

The rearranged segments are TRBV19 and TRBJ1-5; the D gene identity is not certain. This receptor was identified in an adult with HIV infection. The sequenced sample was blood, obtained before antiretroviral therapy. The DNA sequence is as follows: TGTGCCAGTACCGCCCGAGAGGGCGGGAGCAATCAGCCCCAGCATTTT. It specifies CASTAREGGSNQPQHF. When the CDR3 is completed using the reference TRBV19 and TRBJ1-5 genes on either side, the full variable domain is DGGITQSPKYLFRKEGQNVTLSCEQNLNHDAMYWYRQDPGQGLRLIYYSQIVNDFQKGDIAEGYSVSREKKESFPLTVTSAQKNPTAFYLCASTAREGGSNQPQHFGDGTRLSIL.